Listed below are T cell receptor beta chains from one sample, sequenced in a study of shared clonotypes between healthy human individuals. Profiling relied on immunoSEQ multiplex PCR, and the TCRdb table lists in-frame clones only, not all of them. The sample contains some 2.1 million clones, approximately 94% of which appear only once. Sample: naive CD8+ T cells sorted from blood. These receptors were obtained from a man aged 18 to 29 in good health. Both conserved end residues are trimmed from each CDR3. The D gene is left open where the match is weak.

j_call cdr3_length d_call v_call cdr3_aa
TRBJ1-2 9 . TRBV5-6 ASSFTEGYT
TRBJ2-7 12 TRBD1 TRBV19 ASTGGQGLYEQY
TRBJ1-5 12 TRBD1 TRBV6-6 ASREGGGNQPQH
TRBJ2-7 11 TRBD1 TRBV27 ASSYRTGSEQY
TRBJ1-6 10 . TRBV5-6 ASSLELGPLH
TRBJ1-1 16 . TRBV19 ASSIEGSEGQWNTEAF
TRBJ1-5 11 . TRBV28 ASSLPWIQPQH
TRBJ1-2 11 . TRBV7-9 ASTQGIGYGYT
TRBJ1-1 15 . TRBV28 ASSFAGDTKLNTEAF
TRBJ1-1 12 . TRBV5-5 ASSLVRVNTEAF
TRBJ2-5 12 . TRBV2 ASRLGRQQETQY
TRBJ2-1 14 . TRBV10-2 ASSDHEGAPYNEQF
TRBJ2-7 11 TRBD2 TRBV29-1 SVVLAENYEQY
TRBJ2-1 14 TRBD2 TRBV6-1 ASSAEPGLAANEQF
TRBJ2-7 11 . TRBV27 ASSLGGSFEQY
TRBJ2-2 14 TRBD2 TRBV7-2 ASSLLIAGGAGELF
TRBJ1-1 10 . TRBV30 AWDDMGTEAF
TRBJ2-3 11 . TRBV5-4 ASSTDVPDTQY
TRBJ2-7 13 TRBD1 TRBV27 ASSSDRGMSYEQY
TRBJ2-7 12 . TRBV27 ASSPSGSLYEQY
TRBJ2-7 13 . TRBV4-3 ASSQDRFPAYEQY
TRBJ2-7 12 . TRBV18 ASSPPFGSYEQY
TRBJ2-7 11 . TRBV19 ASSGQDAYEQY